The following is a T cell receptor beta chain sequence with its context. These data belong to a study of T cell changes during pregnancy in multiple sclerosis. Generated by immunoSEQ multiplex PCR, the TCRdb table keeps only in-frame clones and is missing some. This table holds some 64,000 clones, about nine tenths found once. V gave up 2 bases and J gave up 9 bases, with 16 bases separating them. The V gene's germline CDR1 is SQVTM and CDR2 ANQGSEA. The CDR3 loop spans 13 amino acids. V usage is TRBV29-1 and J usage is TRBJ2-5; the D gene is possibly TRBD2 (6 bases). The sample in question was peripheral blood, obtained in the first trimester of pregnancy. The source is a female donor in good health, enrolled as a control in a pregnancy study. The CDR3 protein is CSVEKGPPGAQYF. Here the CDR3 DNA reads TGCAGCGTTGAAAAGGGGCCGCCGGGGGCCCAGTACTTC. Drawing the rest from reference TRBV29-1 and TRBJ2-5, the complete variable domain is SAVISQKPSRDICQRGTSLTIQCQVDSQVTMMFWYRQQPGQSLTLIATANQGSEATYESGFVIDKFPISRPNLTFSTLTVSNMSPEDSSIYLCSVEKGPPGAQYFGPGTRLLVL.